The 26 T cell receptor beta chains listed next were all sequenced from one sample in a study of cytomegalovirus exposure and HLA in healthy donors. Both 60 Vbeta primers and 13 Jbeta primers went into the PCR. TCRdb's copy holds only in-frame clones and misses some; the assay was immunoSEQ multiplex PCR. The sample has around 62,000 clones, about 79% seen once. What was sequenced was PBMCs. Receptors originate from a man in his 60s in good health and CMV-seropositive.

J is TRBJ2-5 and V is TRBV5-4; tentative D call: TRBD1 (7 bases). CDR1 and CDR2 from the germline V gene are SGHNT and YYREEE (reference sequence). V dropped 4 bases and J dropped 5 bases, with 18 bases sitting between them. CDR3 length equals 15 residues. Here the CDR3 reads CASSPGAGGRETQYF. In DNA form, the CDR3 reads TGTGCCAGCAGCCCCGGGGCAGGGGGGCGCGAGACCCAGTACTTC.

The rearrangement uses TRBV13 and TRBJ1-2, with 8 bases matching TRBD1. The CDR3 contains 16 residues. V shed 5 bases, J shed 7 bases, and the junction held 15 bases outside the gene matches. Germline lookup yields CDR1 PRHDT and CDR2 FYEKMQ (reference sequence). The CDR3: CASSRQPGQDSGGYTF. CDR3 DNA sequence: TGTGCCAGCAGCCGGCAACCGGGACAGGATTCGGGTGGCTACACCTTC.

V and J are TRBV10-2 and TRBJ2-2; D may be TRBD1 (5 bases). The CDR3 has 14 residues. Germline V gene data show CDR1 as WSHSY and CDR2 as SAAADI. The V end lost 6 bases, the J end lost 3 bases, and 11 bases lay between the germline ends. CDR3 in amino acids: CASRTAHYTGELFF. The CDR3 DNA reads TGCGCCAGCAGGACAGCTCATTACACCGGGGAGCTGTTTTTT.

J is TRBJ2-1 and V is TRBV6-4; D is ambiguous. The CDR3 consists of 13 residues. Trimming stripped 3 bases from V and 3 bases from J, with 6 bases between. Germline V CDR1 and CDR2: MRHNA, SNTAGT. The CDR3: CASSESIYNEQFF. The CDR3 nucleotides are TGTGCCAGCAGTGAGTCAATCTACAATGAGCAGTTCTTC.

The rearrangement uses TRBV29-1 and TRBJ2-3; 12 positions agree with TRBD2. The J segment lost 0 bases and the V segment lost 4 bases, leaving 5 bases of the junction unmatched. There are 16 residues in the CDR3. Germline V CDR1 and CDR2: SQVTM, ANQGSEA. The CDR3 protein is CSVGGTSGPSTDTQYF. CDR3 DNA sequence: TGCAGCGTTGGGGGGACTAGCGGGCCTAGCACAGATACGCAGTATTTT.

The chain carries TRBV27 and TRBJ1-1; D gene ambiguous. Germline V gene sequence: CDR1 MNHEY, CDR2 SMNVEV (reference sequence). This CDR3 comprises 13 residues. V shed 3 bases and J shed 4 bases, with 9 bases lying between them. The CDR3 is CASSFQQFTEAFF. The CDR3 nucleotides read TGTGCCAGCAGTTTCCAACAGTTCACTGAAGCTTTCTTT.

The chain uses TRBV5-8 and TRBJ2-5, with TRBD1 identical over 9 bases. The V segment lost 1 base and the J segment 4 bases; nucleotides outside the gene matches: 8. The CDR3 consists of 16 residues. Germline V gene lookup returns CDR1 SGHTS and CDR2 YDEGEE. In nucleotides, the CDR3 is TGTGCCAGCAGCTTGTTTCTGGGACAGGGCGGAGAGACCCAGTACTTC. This encodes CASSLFLGQGGETQYF.

This clone was seen more than once but under ten times. The chain joins TRBV6-1 to TRBJ2-2; tentative D call: TRBD1 (6 bases). Trimming removed 7 bases from V and 5 bases from J, with 17 bases in between. CDR1 is MNHNS, CDR2 SASEGT, per germline. The CDR3 runs 15 residues. The CDR3 nucleotides read TGTGCCAGCAAATTGGACAGCCGAGATACCGGGGAGCTGTTTTTT. Its translation: CASKLDSRDTGELFF.

In this sample, this clone turned up a few times. The V call is TRBV19, the J call TRBJ2-6; D is ambiguous. Per germline, CDR1 LNHDA and CDR2 SQIVND (reference sequence). The CDR3 consists of 17 residues. V was cut by 6 bases and J by 0 bases, with 15 bases left in between. The CDR3 sequence is CASRPTATSSGANVLTF. The DNA for the CDR3 is TGTGCCAGTAGACCTACAGCCACCAGCTCTGGGGCCAACGTCCTGACTTTC.

A single count supports this clone. The chain links TRBV5-6 to TRBJ1-2; a weak D match, TRBD1 (6 bases). This CDR3 is built from 16 residues. The V gene's germline CDR1 is SGHDT and CDR2 YYEEEE. V was clipped by 3 bases and J by 0 bases, with 15 bases between them. The CDR3 loop reads CASSSQRGGANYGYTF. CDR3 nucleotide sequence: TGTGCCAGCAGCTCGCAGAGAGGGGGTGCTAACTATGGCTACACCTTC.

This clone was counted only a few times. The CDR3 DNA follows: TGTGCCAGCAGCCAGGGCGGGACAGTAGGCGGCCAGCCCCAGCATTTT. This gives the protein CASSQGGTVGGQPQHF. The V gene is TRBV4-2, the J gene TRBJ1-5; TRBD1 aligns across 7 bases. Germline assignment: CDR1 LGHNA and CDR2 YNFKEQ. This CDR3 has 16 residues. J was trimmed by 7 bases and V by 3 bases; bases with no gene match: 12.

This sequence joins TRBV10-1 and TRBJ2-4, with a weak D call TRBD2 (6 bases). Germline V lookup: CDR1 WNHNN, CDR2 SYGVQD (reference sequence). Trimming pared 2 bases from V and 7 bases from J, leaving 12 bases between. The CDR3 is 14 residues long. The DNA of the CDR3 is TGCGCCAGCAGTGAGAACGGGGGAACGAACATTCAGTACTTC. It yields the protein CASSENGGTNIQYF.

The rearrangement links TRBV2 to TRBJ1-5; 8 positions match TRBD1. This CDR3 contains 14 residues. Germline loops: CDR1 SNHLY, CDR2 FYNNEI. J lost 3 bases, V lost 8 bases, and 6 bases had no gene match. CDR3 residues: CASRRQGTNQPQHF. The CDR3 DNA sequence: TGTGCCAGCCGTAGACAGGGGACCAATCAGCCCCAGCATTTT.

The rearrangement uses TRBV7-2 and TRBJ2-7, with TRBD2 matching 9 bases. The germline V gene has CDR1 SGHTA and CDR2 FQGNSA. This CDR3 region has 16 residues. The J segment lost 7 bases and the V segment lost 4 bases, leaving 14 bases of the junction unmatched. CDR3 bases: TGTGCCAGCAGCTGGTCCAAGGCTAGCGGGATAGAAGAGCAGTACTTC. Translating gives CASSWSKASGIEEQYF.

V and J are TRBV7-6 and TRBJ2-7; TRBD1 might be the D (5 bases). V was pared by 1 base and J by 3 bases, with 10 bases between. The CDR3 sequence is 14 residues long. The germline gives CDR1 SGHVS, CDR2 FNYEAQ. The CDR3 reads CASSLGQSFYEQYF. The CDR3, as DNA: TGTGCCAGCAGCTTAGGACAGAGTTTCTACGAGCAGTACTTC.

The rearrangement links TRBV7-9 to TRBJ1-3; TRBD1 matches 8 bases. This CDR3 region has 15 residues. V gave up 5 bases and J gave up 4 bases; unmatched junction bases: 7. Germline loops: CDR1 SEHNR, CDR2 FQNEAQ (reference sequence). The CDR3 sequence: CASSPGQGPGNTIYF. The CDR3 region has the DNA TGTGCCAGCAGCCCAGGACAGGGACCCGGAAACACCATATATTTT.

The CDR3 coding sequence is TGTGCCAGCAGATTGGACAGGGGCCGGTCTTTCTTT. Protein product: CASRLDRGRSFF. V usage is TRBV6-5 and J usage is TRBJ1-1; 9 bases line up with TRBD1. V lost 6 bases, J lost 12 bases, and 8 bases stayed unmatched. Germline V gene sequence: CDR1 MNHEY, CDR2 SVGAGI. The CDR3 spans 12 residues.

The chain joins TRBV19 to TRBJ1-6; D gene ambiguous. The CDR3 sequence is 15 residues long. The V and J ends lost 5 bases and 7 bases respectively, with 15 bases between them. Germline loops: CDR1 LNHDA, CDR2 SQIVND (reference sequence). In DNA form, the CDR3 reads TGTGCCAGTAGTCCCCGTCCAGGCTTGAATTCACCCCTCCACTTT. Protein product: CASSPRPGLNSPLHF.

V is TRBV5-8 and J is TRBJ2-7; no reliable D call. The CDR3 totals 12 residues. Germline-derived CDR1 and CDR2 are SGHTS and YDEGEE. Trimming removed 4 bases from V and 3 bases from J, with 8 bases in between. The CDR3 bases are TGTGCCAGCAGCGATTGGAGCTACGAGCAGTACTTC. Protein sequence: CASSDWSYEQYF.

This chain connects TRBV27 to TRBJ2-7; possible D gene TRBD2, 6 bases. CDR3 size: 16 residues. V lost 6 bases and J lost 1, with 19 bases in between. In germline, CDR1 is MNHEY, CDR2 SMNVEV (reference sequence). The DNA of the CDR3 is TGTGCCAGCAGCACCCGCGGGCGGGACCTTTCCTACGAGCAGTACTTC. Its protein is CASSTRGRDLSYEQYF.

The chain carries TRBV29-1 and TRBJ2-3; 7 bases are shared with TRBD1. CDR3 length equals 15 residues. With V trimmed by 7 bases and J by 0 bases, 10 bases remained unmatched. The germline gives CDR1 SQVTM, CDR2 ANQGSEA. CDR3 coding DNA: TGCAGCGCCGAGGGGACAGAAACTAGCACAGATACGCAGTATTTT. It encodes CSAEGTETSTDTQYF.

This clone occurred a few times. The chain combines TRBV5-8 with TRBJ2-7; D unclear. Trimming removed 0 bases at V and 3 bases at J, with 10 bases between. CDR1 is SGHTS and CDR2 is YDEGEE in the germline V gene. The CDR3 has 14 residues. The CDR3 region is CASSLGRLVYEQYF. The CDR3 nucleotides read TGTGCCAGCAGCTTGGGCAGACTGGTCTACGAGCAGTACTTC.

The chain joins TRBV5-4 to TRBJ1-2, with D uncertain. V was trimmed by 0 bases and J by 3 bases, leaving 6 bases between them. Germline loops: CDR1 SGHNT, CDR2 YYREEE (reference sequence). The CDR3 covers 13 residues. The DNA for the CDR3 is TGTGCCAGCAGCTTGGACAGAGACTATGGCTACACCTTC. Translating it yields CASSLDRDYGYTF.

The V gene is TRBV5-1, the J gene TRBJ1-2; D call uncertain. CDR1 SGHRS and CDR2 YFSETQ come from the germline V gene. The length of the CDR3 is 13 residues. The V end lost 0 bases, the J end lost 5 bases, and 8 bases lay between the germline ends. DNA of the CDR3: TGCGCCAGCAGCTTGGCCGAGCCTTATGGCTACACCTTC. Translating gives CASSLAEPYGYTF.

The chain couples TRBV5-4 to TRBJ2-4, with D possibly being TRBD1 (7 bases). The CDR3 runs 17 residues. CDR1 is SGHNT and CDR2 is YYREEE in the germline V gene (reference sequence). Trimming pared 2 bases from V and 0 bases from J, leaving 15 bases between. The CDR3 is CASSFGGGSIAKNIQYF. As DNA, the CDR3 is TGTGCCAGCAGCTTTGGAGGGGGCTCCATAGCCAAAAACATTCAGTACTTC.

In its sample, this clone was seen once. The chain joins TRBV2 to TRBJ2-1; D is perhaps TRBD2 (5 bases). Germline CDR1 and CDR2: SNHLY and FYNNEI. The CDR3 extends over 14 amino acids. The ends were cut back, 2 bases at V and 7 bases at J, with 12 bases in the middle. CDR3 sequence reads: CASSETGIGNEQFF. CDR3 nucleotides: TGTGCCAGCAGTGAAACCGGGATTGGGAATGAGCAGTTCTTC.